This section outlines one T cell receptor beta chain sequence together with its context. Antigen: not known. Trimming left V 7 bases short and J 3 bases short, with 16 bases between. In germline, CDR1 is MNHEY, CDR2 SVGAGI. CDR3 size: 14 residues. Measured with immunoSEQ multiplex PCR; TCRdb has only the in-frame clones, and not every one. The sample lists 150,000 or so clones, about nine tenths occurring once. Pooled together were second doses at about 4 or about 12 weeks. The data stem from a study of T cell responses to AZD1222 COVID-19 vaccine. Study-wide results and caveats: Of the AZD1222 recipients, only six or seven were seropositive at baseline. White British donors predominated, females outnumbered males, and clonal diversity was possibly underestimated. Mapped onto spike, vaccine-associated CD4 TCRs spanned it and were dominant at 160-218 and 743-854.

The chain recombines TRBV6-5 with TRBJ2-7; perhaps TRBD1 as D (7 bases). Here the sequenced sample was peripheral blood, taken 28 days after the second AZD1222 dose. The sequence was obtained from an adult who received the AZD1222 COVID-19 vaccine. The CDR3 region is CASNLKQGGYEQYF. In DNA, the CDR3 is TGTGCCAGCAATCTGAAGCAGGGGGGCTACGAGCAGTACTTC.